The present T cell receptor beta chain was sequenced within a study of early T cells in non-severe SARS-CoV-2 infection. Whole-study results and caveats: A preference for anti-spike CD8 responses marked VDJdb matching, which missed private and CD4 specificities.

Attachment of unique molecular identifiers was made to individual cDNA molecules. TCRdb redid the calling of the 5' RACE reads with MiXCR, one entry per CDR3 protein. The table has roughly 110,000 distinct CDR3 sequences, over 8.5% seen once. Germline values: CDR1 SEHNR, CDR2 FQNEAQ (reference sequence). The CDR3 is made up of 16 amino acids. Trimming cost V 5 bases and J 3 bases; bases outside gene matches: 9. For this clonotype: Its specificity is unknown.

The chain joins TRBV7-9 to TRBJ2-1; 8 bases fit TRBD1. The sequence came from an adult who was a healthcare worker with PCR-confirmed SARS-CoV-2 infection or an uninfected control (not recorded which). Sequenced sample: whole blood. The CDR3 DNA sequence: TGTGCCAGCAGCAGCCGGTGGACAGGGAACTACAATGAGCAGTTCTTC. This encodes CASSSRWTGNYNEQFF.